What follows are 10 T cell receptor beta chains derived from one specimen sequenced in a study of blood T cells in healthy people across ages (dated by TCRdb to 2014 to 2015). Receptor libraries were prepared by 5' RACE. The run used an Illumina HiSeq 2500. A second about 7 to 11 cycle PCR used a sample-barcoded 5' primer and a J-beta primer mix. The public sequencing data were trimmed at Q25 with fastp and processed into clonotypes with MiXCR by TCRdb, which kept only in-frame beta chains. CDR3 protein sequences are deduplicated, and each keeps its most common genes and DNA. The sample contains around 1.1 million distinct CDR3 sequences, roughly two fifths of them found a single time. In total, the top ten clones hold 10% to 15% of the sample. Sequencing was performed on blood. The origin of the receptors is a man in his late teens or twenties in good health.

The rearrangement joins TRBV20-1 to TRBJ1-2, with TRBD1 matching 10 bases. Germline CDR1 and CDR2: DFQATT and SNEGSKA (reference sequence). The trim removed 5 bases at V and 1 base at J, leaving 4 bases unmatched. The CDR3 contains 14 residues. The CDR3 nucleotides read TGCAGTGCTGCCGACAGGGGGCTTAACTATGGCTACACCTTC. This encodes CSAADRGLNYGYTF.

This clonotype has a handful of counts. This chain links TRBV12-5 with TRBJ2-3; tentative D call: TRBD2 (5 bases). From germline, CDR1 is LGHNT and CDR2 FRNRAP. V lost 0 bases and J 4 bases, leaving 14 bases between the germline ends. There are 16 residues in the CDR3. The CDR3 DNA follows: TGTGCTAGTGGTTTGGTACTCGGTCGGGGAGCAGATACGCAGTATTTT. Its protein product is CASGLVLGRGADTQYF.

The chain recombines TRBV9 with TRBJ1-1; 7 bases are a match to TRBD1. Germline loops: CDR1 SGDLS, CDR2 YYNGEE. The CDR3 runs to 20 residues. The V gene end was trimmed by 0 bases and the J gene end by 4 bases; junction bases not matched to a gene: 21. This CDR3 reads CASSVVVSGDREPEGTEAFF. The CDR3 DNA reads TGTGCCAGCAGCGTAGTTGTTTCTGGGGACAGAGAACCTGAGGGCACTGAAGCTTTCTTT.

This chain uses TRBV12-3 or TRBV12-4 with TRBJ1-2; no firm D call. The CDR3 is made up of 14 amino acids. Trimming removed 11 bases at V and 7 bases at J, with 23 bases between. The CDR3 coding sequence is TGTGCCTTGCTGGCCAAGGCAGACCTCTGTGGCTACACCTTC. Encoded protein: CALLAKADLCGYTF.

In this sample, this clonotype turned up a few times. J is TRBJ1-2 and V is TRBV20-1; 8 nucleotides agree with TRBD1. V trimming: 7 bases; J trimming: 1 base; junction bases outside the gene matches: 8. In germline, CDR1 is DFQATT, CDR2 SNEGSKA (reference sequence). This CDR3 contains 14 residues. The CDR3 region is CSGTTGDINYGYTF. In DNA, the CDR3 is TGCAGTGGCACGACAGGGGATATTAACTATGGCTACACCTTC.

This chain connects TRBV14 to TRBJ1-5; perhaps TRBD1 as D (5 bases). From germline, CDR1 is SGHDN and CDR2 FVKESK. The CDR3 sequence is 16 residues long. V was pared by 0 bases and J by 5 bases, with 14 bases between. The CDR3 loop is CASSQDGDSKDQPQHF. The CDR3 DNA reads as TGTGCCAGCAGCCAAGATGGAGACAGCAAGGATCAGCCCCAGCATTTT.

The chain joins TRBV5-1 to TRBJ2-7; the D is unclear. The CDR3 consists of 15 residues. Germline CDR1 and CDR2: SGHRS and YFSETQ. V shed 0 bases and J shed 7 bases, with 17 bases lying between them. CDR3 sequence reads: CASSLEGSYYNEQYF. Written as DNA, the CDR3 is TGCGCCAGCAGCTTGGAAGGCAGTTACTACAATGAGCAGTACTTC.

This clonotype showed up just a few times. V usage is TRBV12-3 or TRBV12-4 and J usage is TRBJ1-2; maybe TRBD1 (5 bases). The V and J ends lost 5 bases and 4 bases respectively, with 14 bases between them. The length of the CDR3 is 14 residues. DNA of the CDR3: TGTGCCAGCAGTCCACCCGAGACAGCCTATGGCTACACCTTC. This translates into CASSPPETAYGYTF.

This clonotype was seen repeatedly, ten times or more. The V call is TRBV12-3 or TRBV12-4, the J call TRBJ1-4; 9 positions agree with TRBD1. The CDR3 runs 15 residues. After removal of 5 bases from V and 3 bases from J, the junction contained 4 bases not matched to a gene. CDR3 region: CASSPDRGANEKLFF. The CDR3 bases are TGTGCCAGCAGTCCCGACAGGGGGGCTAATGAAAAACTGTTTTTT.

This clonotype was observed a few times. The V and J genes are TRBV4-3 and TRBJ1-1; no clear D gene. The V gene's germline CDR1 is LGHNA and CDR2 YSLEER. The CDR3 is 16 residues long. Deletions cut 0 bases from V and 1 base from J, with 12 bases between. The CDR3 sequence is CASSQDLGSRNTEAFF. The CDR3 DNA is TGCGCCAGCAGCCAAGATCTGGGATCGAGGAACACTGAAGCTTTCTTT.